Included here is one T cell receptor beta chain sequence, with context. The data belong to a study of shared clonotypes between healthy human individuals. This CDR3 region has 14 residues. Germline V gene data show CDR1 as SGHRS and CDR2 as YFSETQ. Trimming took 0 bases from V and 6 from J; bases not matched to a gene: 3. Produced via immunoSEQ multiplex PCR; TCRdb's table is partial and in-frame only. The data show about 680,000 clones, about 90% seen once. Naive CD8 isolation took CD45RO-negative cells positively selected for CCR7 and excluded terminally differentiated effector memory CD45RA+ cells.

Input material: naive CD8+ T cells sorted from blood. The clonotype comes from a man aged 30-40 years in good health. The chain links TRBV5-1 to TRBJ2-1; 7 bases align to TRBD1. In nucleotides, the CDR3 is TGCGCCAGCAGCTTGGCACAGGGGATCAATGAGCAGTTCTTC. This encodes CASSLAQGINEQFF.